The TCR beta chain described here comes from a study of cytomegalovirus exposure and HLA in healthy donors. The overall study: Unique TCR beta sequences numbering about 100 million came from about 180 million T cells in an earlier analysis.

Germline assignment: CDR1 SGDLS and CDR2 YYNGEE. Trimming took 3 bases from V and 2 from J, leaving 12 bases between them. The length of the CDR3 is 15 residues. With 60 Vbeta and 13 Jbeta primers, the PCR was carried out. The data were produced by immunoSEQ multiplex PCR, yet TCRdb's version contains in-frame clones alone and is incomplete. The sample lists about 130,000 clones, roughly 80% occurring once. Study conclusions and caveats: As a later analysis showed, a missense DCLRE1C variant was linked to trimming of TCR beta V- and J-genes. CMV serostatus was the only recorded immune exposure for donors.

Details on this clone: The antigen is unknown.

The chain couples TRBV9 to TRBJ2-1, with a possible D match to TRBD2 (6 bases). The sequence derives from a girl aged 2-9 years in good health and CMV-seronegative. The sequencing input was PBMCs. The CDR3 sequence: CASSAGGGTYNEQFF. In DNA form, the CDR3 reads TGTGCCAGCAGCGCAGGTGGCGGGACCTACAATGAGCAGTTCTTC.